This T cell receptor beta chain stems from a study of metastatic and nonmetastatic thyroid tumors. Not a single patient had been given any form of treatment at any point before undergoing thyroid surgery. With MiXCR, TCRdb reprocessed the PCR reads. The table lists more than 5,500 clones, about 18% of them singletons. The CDR3 extends over 13 amino acids. The germline V gene encodes CDR1 SGHNT and CDR2 YENEEA. Trimming shortened V by 1 base and J by 5 bases, and 8 bases separated the two germline ends. The sample comprised adjacent normal tissue. The sequence came from a male donor with papillary thyroid cancer or a benign thyroid nodule (not recorded which). Some clones in this sample may be carry-over from other donors' samples. The rearrangement links TRBV11-3 to TRBJ2-5, with D unresolved. The CDR3 is CASSLAPRETQYF. The CDR3, as DNA: TGTGCCAGCAGCTTAGCCCCGAGGGAGACCCAGTACTTC.